This T cell receptor beta chain was captured in a study of blood T cells in healthy people across ages (dated by TCRdb to between 2015 and 2017). Looking at the study overall: Template switching captured roughly one uniquely barcoded TCR beta cDNA molecule per two T cells in model experiments. Using deep sequencing normalized with unique cDNA molecular identifiers, the study measured how TCR beta repertoire diversity changes with age. The donors were divided into four age groups: young (average roughly 15 years), middle-aged (approximately 39), aged (about 60) and long-lived (about 80). Donors of different ages were randomly distributed across sequencing lanes to avoid experimental bias. The study analyzed two additional independent replicas of 1 million unique cDNA reads from the same blood draw for two donors, one aged 18 to 30 and one aged 80 or older. The paper as a whole reports these results and caveats: Estimates of total diversity based on one million sequenced T cells were considered lower bounds and underestimates. A strong correlation was found between observed TCR beta diversity and the percentage of naive T cells measured by flow cytometry. Compared with the aged group, more naive CD4+ T cells, fewer expanded clones and increased TCR diversity were shown by the long-lived group, suggesting age selection. Donor CMV infection status was unknown, potentially confounding age-related changes in expanded clonotypes. Since profiling was done on bulk unsorted PBMCs, naive and antigen-experienced compartments could not be conclusively compared. As age increased, observed TCR beta diversity per million T cells dropped in a roughly linear way, and a significant reduction was already evident by age 40.

In the case of this clonotype: Its specific antigen is unknown. Base-call qualities are not available, and no considerably larger clone is one nucleotide away.

CDR3 length: 14 amino acids, cysteine to phenylalanine. Only the CDR3 DNA stays, 42 bases, in frame from base 1. V is shortened by 5 bases, J by 1 base, and the region joining them spans 10 bases. Taken from the germline V gene (reference sequence), the CDR1 and CDR2 loops are SSHAT and FNYEAQ. Library prep was done by 5' RACE. Sequencer: Illumina HiSeq 2500. A second 7 to 11 cycle PCR used a sample-barcoded 5' primer and a J-beta primer mix. A unique molecular identifier was introduced onto each TCR beta cDNA molecule by a template-switch 5' adaptor carrying 12 random nucleotides. Each sample yielded at least 3 million CDR3-containing paired-end reads. First-strand cDNA was synthesized from all RNA with the Mint cDNA synthesis kit, primed by a TRBC-specific oligonucleotide. After uracil-DNA glycosylase treatment, a first 18-cycle PCR used universal primers M1SS and BC2_uni_R on all cDNA. Under the source paper's analysis protocol: Each sample was normalized by randomly selecting 1 million high-quality reads, each carrying a distinct molecular identifier. Reads sharing molecular identifiers were discarded rather than binned into consensus sequences. MiTCR, run with a Q25 quality threshold and the strictest error-elimination algorithm, handled CDR3 identification, clonotype clustering and error correction. Lower-bound total TCR beta diversity was estimated with a nonparametric unseen species model using Euler transformation. In-frame beta chains were kept once TCRdb had trimmed the public reads at Q25 with fastp and called clones with MiXCR. Each entry merges the rows of one CDR3 protein and shows their most common DNA and genes. The V and J calls follow TCRdb's processing rather than the paper's. The sample has about 1.1 million distinct CDR3 sequences on record, 35% to 40% of them singletons. The ten largest clonotypes hold around 14% of the sample.

Donors were 39 systemically healthy Caucasian individuals from Russia aged about 6 to 100 years. Approximately 9 milliliters of peripheral blood were collected from each donor into EDTA-treated Vacutainer tubes. PBMCs were isolated by Ficoll-Paque density-gradient centrifugation, with at least 6 million obtained per sample. Total RNA, at least 6 micrograms per sample, was extracted from PBMCs with Trizol reagent. The percentages of naive CD45RAhigh/CD27high T cells were determined by flow cytometry on a PBMC aliquot from every donor. The sample taken for sequencing was blood. This chain is built from TRBV7-7 and TRBJ2-3; the D gene cannot be resolved reliably. This clonotype was obtained from a man between 18 and 35 years old in good health. The CDR3 in this case is CASSPRSGTDTQYF. The DNA sequence is given as TGTGCCAGCAGCCCGAGGTCCGGCACAGATACGCAGTATTTT.